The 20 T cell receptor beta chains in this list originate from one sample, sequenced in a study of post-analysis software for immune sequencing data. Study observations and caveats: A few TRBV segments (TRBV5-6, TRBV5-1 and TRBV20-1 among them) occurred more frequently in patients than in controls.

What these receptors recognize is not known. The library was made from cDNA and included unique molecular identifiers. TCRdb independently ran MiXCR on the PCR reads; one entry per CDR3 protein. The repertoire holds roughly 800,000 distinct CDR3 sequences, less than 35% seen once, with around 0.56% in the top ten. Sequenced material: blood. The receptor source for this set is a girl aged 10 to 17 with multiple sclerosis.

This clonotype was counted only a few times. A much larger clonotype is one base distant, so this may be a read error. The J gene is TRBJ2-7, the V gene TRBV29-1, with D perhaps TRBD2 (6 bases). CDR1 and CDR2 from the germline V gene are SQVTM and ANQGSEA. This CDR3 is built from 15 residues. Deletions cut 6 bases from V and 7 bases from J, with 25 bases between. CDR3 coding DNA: TGCAGCGTAAGCAAACACCGGGACTCCTACAATGAGCAGTACTTC. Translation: CSVSKHRDSYNEQYF.

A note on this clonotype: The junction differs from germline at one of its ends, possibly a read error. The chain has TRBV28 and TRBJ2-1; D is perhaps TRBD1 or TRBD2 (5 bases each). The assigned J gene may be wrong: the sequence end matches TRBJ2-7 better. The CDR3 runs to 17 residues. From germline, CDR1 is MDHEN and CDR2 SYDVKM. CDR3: CAGSLGAGRGSYNEQYF. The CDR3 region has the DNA TGTGCCGGCAGTTTAGGGGCAGGGAGAGGATCCTACAATGAGCAGTACTTC.

CDR3 DNA sequence: TGTGCCAGCAGTTTTCGGGGAGCGGGAGTGAGAGAGCAGTACTTC. This gives the protein CASSFRGAGVREQYF. This chain joins TRBV27 and TRBJ2-5, with 8 nucleotides matching TRBD2. Per the germline V gene, CDR1 is MNHEY and CDR2 is SMNVEV (reference sequence). The CDR3 is made up of 15 amino acids. V was clipped by 3 bases and J by 11 bases; unmatched bases: 14.

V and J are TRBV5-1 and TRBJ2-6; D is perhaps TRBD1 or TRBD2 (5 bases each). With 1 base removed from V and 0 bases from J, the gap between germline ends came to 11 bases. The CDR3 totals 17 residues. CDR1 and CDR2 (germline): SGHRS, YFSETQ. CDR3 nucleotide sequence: TGCGCCAGCAGCTTGCGGGACCGCAGCTCTGGGGCCAACGTCCTGACTTTC. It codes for CASSLRDRSSGANVLTF.

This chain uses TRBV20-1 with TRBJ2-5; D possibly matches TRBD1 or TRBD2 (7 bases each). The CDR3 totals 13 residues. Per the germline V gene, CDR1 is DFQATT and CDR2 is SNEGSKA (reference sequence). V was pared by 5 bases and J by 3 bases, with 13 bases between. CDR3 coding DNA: TGCAGTGCTTCCAGGGGGGGAGAAGAGACCCAGTACTTC. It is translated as CSASRGGEETQYF.

The CDR3 DNA is TGTGCCAGCAGTTACGTACCTCAGCCCCAGCATTTT. It yields the protein CASSYVPQPQHF. The chain couples TRBV12-3 or TRBV12-4 to TRBJ1-5; D gene unclear. Trimming cost V 4 bases and J 6 bases, with 7 bases left between them. CDR3 length equals 12 residues.

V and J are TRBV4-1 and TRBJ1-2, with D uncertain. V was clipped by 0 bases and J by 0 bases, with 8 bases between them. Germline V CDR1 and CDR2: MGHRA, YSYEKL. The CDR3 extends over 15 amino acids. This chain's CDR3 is CASSQEVGTNYGYTF. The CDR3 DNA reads TGCGCCAGCAGCCAAGAAGTTGGGACTAACTATGGCTACACCTTC.

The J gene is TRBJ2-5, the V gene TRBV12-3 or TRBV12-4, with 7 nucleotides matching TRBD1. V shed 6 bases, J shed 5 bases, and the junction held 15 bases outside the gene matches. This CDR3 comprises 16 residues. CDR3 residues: CASSAAQGTMGETQYF. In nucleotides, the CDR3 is TGTGCCAGCAGCGCTGCACAGGGGACCATGGGGGAGACCCAGTACTTC.

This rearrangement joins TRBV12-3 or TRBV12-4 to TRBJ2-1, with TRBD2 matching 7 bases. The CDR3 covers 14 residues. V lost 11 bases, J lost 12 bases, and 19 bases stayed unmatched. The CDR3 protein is CACGARERSPAQFF. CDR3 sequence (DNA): TGTGCCTGCGGAGCGCGGGAGAGGAGTCCGGCGCAGTTCTTC.

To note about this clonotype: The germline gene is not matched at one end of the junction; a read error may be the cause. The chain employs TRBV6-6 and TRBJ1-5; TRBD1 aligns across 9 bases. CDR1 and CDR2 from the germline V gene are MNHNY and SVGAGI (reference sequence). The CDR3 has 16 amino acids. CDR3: CASSSQPGQGNRPQHF. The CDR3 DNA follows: TGTGCCAGCAGTTCTCAACCGGGACAGGGCAATCGGCCCCAGCATTTT.

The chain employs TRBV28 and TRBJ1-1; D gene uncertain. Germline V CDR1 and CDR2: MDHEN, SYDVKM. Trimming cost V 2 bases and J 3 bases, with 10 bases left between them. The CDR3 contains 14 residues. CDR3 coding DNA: TGTGCCAGCAGTTTACTTGGACGGGACACTGAAGCTTTCTTT. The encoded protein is CASSLLGRDTEAFF.

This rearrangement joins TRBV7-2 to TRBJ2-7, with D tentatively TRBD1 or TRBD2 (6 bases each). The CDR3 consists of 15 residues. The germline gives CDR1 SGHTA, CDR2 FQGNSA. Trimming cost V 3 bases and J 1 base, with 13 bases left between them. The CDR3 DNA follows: TGTGCCAGCAGCTTTCAGAGGGGGGCTTCCTACGAGCAGTACTTC. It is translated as CASSFQRGASYEQYF.

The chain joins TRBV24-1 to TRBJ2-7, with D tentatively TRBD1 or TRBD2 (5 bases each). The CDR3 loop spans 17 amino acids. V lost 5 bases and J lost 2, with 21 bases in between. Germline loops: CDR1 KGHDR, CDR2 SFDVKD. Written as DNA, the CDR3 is TGTGCCACCAGTGTCATTTTCGACGCAGGGACCACCTACGAGCAGTACTTC. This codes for CATSVIFDAGTTYEQYF.

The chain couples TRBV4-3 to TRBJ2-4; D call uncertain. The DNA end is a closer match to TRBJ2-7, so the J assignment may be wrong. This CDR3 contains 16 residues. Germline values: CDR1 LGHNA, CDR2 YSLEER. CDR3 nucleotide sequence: TGCGCCAGCAGCCAAGATGGTTCTCCCAAGTTGGACGAGCAGTACTTC. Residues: CASSQDGSPKLDEQYF.

Here the CDR3 DNA reads TGTGCCAGCAGCGTAGGGCCAGGGGGAGCCAAAAACATTCAGTACTTC. Its protein is CASSVGPGGAKNIQYF. The chain recombines TRBV9 with TRBJ2-7, with 7 bases that match TRBD1. The end of the DNA fits TRBJ2-4 better, so the J call may be wrong. The CDR3 extends over 16 amino acids. Germline lookup yields CDR1 SGDLS and CDR2 YYNGEE.

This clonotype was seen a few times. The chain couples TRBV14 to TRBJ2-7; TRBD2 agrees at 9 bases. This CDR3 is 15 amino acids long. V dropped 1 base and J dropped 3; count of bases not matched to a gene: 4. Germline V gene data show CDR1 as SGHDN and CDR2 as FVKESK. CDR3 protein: CASSQGGLANYEQYF. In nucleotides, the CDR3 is TGTGCCAGCAGCCAAGGGGGACTAGCTAACTACGAGCAGTACTTC.

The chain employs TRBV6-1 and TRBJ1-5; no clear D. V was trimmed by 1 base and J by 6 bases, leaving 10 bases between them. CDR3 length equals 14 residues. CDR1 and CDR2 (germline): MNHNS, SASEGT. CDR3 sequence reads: CASSEEELGQPQHF. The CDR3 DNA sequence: TGTGCCAGCAGTGAAGAGGAGCTCGGTCAGCCCCAGCATTTT.

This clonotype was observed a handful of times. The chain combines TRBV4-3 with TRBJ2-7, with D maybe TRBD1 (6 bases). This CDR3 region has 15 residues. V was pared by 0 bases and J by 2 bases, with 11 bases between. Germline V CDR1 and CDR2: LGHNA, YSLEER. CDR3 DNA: TGCGCCAGCAGCCAAGAGACCGGACAGCCCTACGAGCAGTACTTC. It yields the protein CASSQETGQPYEQYF.

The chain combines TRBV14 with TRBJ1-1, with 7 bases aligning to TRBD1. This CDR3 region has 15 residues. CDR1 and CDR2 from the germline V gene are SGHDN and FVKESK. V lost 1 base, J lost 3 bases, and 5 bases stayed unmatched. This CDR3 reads CASSQGQGVDTEAFF. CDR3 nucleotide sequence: TGTGCCAGCAGCCAAGGGCAGGGGGTCGACACTGAAGCTTTCTTT.

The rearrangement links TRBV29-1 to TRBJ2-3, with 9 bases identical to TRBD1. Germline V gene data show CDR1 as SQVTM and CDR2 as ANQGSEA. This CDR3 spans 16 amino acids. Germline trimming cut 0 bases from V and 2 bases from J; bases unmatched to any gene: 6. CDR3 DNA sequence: TGCAGCGTTGAAGATCGAGGGGACAGGGCCACAGATACGCAGTATTTT. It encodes CSVEDRGDRATDTQYF.